This T cell receptor (beta chain) comes out of a study of blood T cell repertoires in COVID-19. Study overall: The United States, Italy and Spain provided the acute and convalescent COVID-19 samples. Nucleic acid was either cDNA or gDNA, and it came from T cells, B-cell-depleted T cells, or PBMCs.

In the original workflow: Estimates of nucleated cell counts were drawn from the amplification of reference gene primers. TCRdb keeps only in-frame clones here, not all; method: immunoSEQ multiplex PCR. V and J calls and clone size come straight from that table; D and trimming were deduced from the DNA. The data hold some 65,000 clones, with approximately 93% observed a single time. Germline V gene sequence: CDR1 LGHNA, CDR2 YNFKEQ. V shed 0 bases, J shed 2 bases, and the junction held 4 bases outside the gene matches. The CDR3 runs to 16 residues. The chain combines TRBV4-2 with TRBJ2-3; 8 bases agree with TRBD2. Material for sequencing was peripheral blood. This sequence was found in a man in his 70s with active COVID-19. CDR3 bases: TGTGCCAGCAGCCAAGAGACTAGCGCAGACACAGATACGCAGTATTTT. Translated: CASSQETSADTDTQYF.